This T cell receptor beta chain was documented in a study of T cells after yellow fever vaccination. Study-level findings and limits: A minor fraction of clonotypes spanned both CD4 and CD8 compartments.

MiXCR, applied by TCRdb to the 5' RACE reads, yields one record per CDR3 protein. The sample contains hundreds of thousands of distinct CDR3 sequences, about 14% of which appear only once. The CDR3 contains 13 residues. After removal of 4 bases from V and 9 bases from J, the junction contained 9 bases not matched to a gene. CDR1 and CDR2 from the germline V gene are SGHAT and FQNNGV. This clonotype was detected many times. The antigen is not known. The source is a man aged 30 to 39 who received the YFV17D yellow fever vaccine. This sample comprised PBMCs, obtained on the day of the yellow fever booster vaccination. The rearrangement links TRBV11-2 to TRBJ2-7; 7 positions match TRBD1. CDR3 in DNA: TGTGCCAGCAGCTCGGGACAGTCTCCGCCGCAGTACTTC. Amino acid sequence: CASSSGQSPPQYF.